Below, one T cell receptor beta chain is given with its context. Its antigen remains unknown. The sample comes from a study of shared clonotypes between healthy human individuals. Background on the study: Per-donor plates numbered three CD4 naive, three CD4 memory, two CD8 naive and one CD8 memory. Study-wide results and caveats: At large depth, rarefaction still showed sorted-subset sequencing to be incomplete.

CDR1 SGHRS and CDR2 YFSETQ come from the germline V gene. The V and J ends lost 4 bases and 0 bases respectively, with 10 bases between them. This CDR3 has 15 residues. An assay was performed, and its level was deep. Repertoires were generated with immunoSEQ multiplex PCR, while TCRdb's copy carries only in-frame clones and drops some. The sample includes under 1,100,000 clones, about 75% of them seen just once. The chain employs TRBV5-1 and TRBJ2-2, with D possibly being TRBD1 or TRBD2 (5 bases each). Sequencing was performed on memory CD4+ T cells sorted from blood. As to subset: CD45RA-negative fraction. The origin of this receptor is a man in his late teens or twenties in good health. Here the CDR3 reads CASSRDGANTGELFF. Written as DNA, the CDR3 is TGCGCCAGCAGCCGGGACGGGGCGAACACCGGGGAGCTGTTTTTT.